This passage covers 26 T cell receptor beta chains from one sample sequenced in a study of blood T cell repertoires in COVID-19 (dated by TCRdb to about 2020). Receptor libraries were prepared by the immunoSEQ multiplex PCR assay. TCRdb obtained this table from immuneACCESS and retained in-frame rearrangements with V and J assigned. These tables miss some clones; where compared with another copy, unresolved V genes account for less than half of the shortfall, and the remainder is unexplained. The sample table contains tens of thousands of clones; only one count was recorded for 65% to 90% of them. In total, the top ten clones hold around two fifths of the sample. The sequenced sample was peripheral blood. Receptors were obtained from a man at least 80 years old with acute or convalescent COVID-19.

This sequence joins TRBV24-1 and TRBJ2-6, with TRBD1 identical over 7 bases. In germline, CDR1 is KGHDR, CDR2 SFDVKD. The ends lost 3 bases at V and 2 bases at J; junction bases unmatched: 3. This CDR3 spans 16 amino acids. CDR3 bases: TGTGCCACCAGTGATCCGACAGGGACTGGGGCCAACGTCCTGACTTTC. Protein product: CATSDPTGTGANVLTF.

The chain joins TRBV10-3 to TRBJ1-5; no clear D gene. V lost 0 bases and J lost 8, with 5 bases in between. The CDR3 is 12 amino acids. Germline assignment: CDR1 ENHRY and CDR2 SYGVKD. The CDR3 nucleotides read TGTGCCATCAGTGAGTCGAGAGAGCCCCAGCATTTT. Protein: CAISESREPQHF.

V is TRBV7-8 and J is TRBJ2-3; 10 positions match TRBD2. From germline, CDR1 is SGHVS and CDR2 FQNEAQ. This CDR3 comprises 17 residues. J gave up 4 bases and V 6 bases, and 13 bases lay outside the gene matches. CDR3 DNA sequence: TGTGCCAGCAGGGGTCACGAGAAGCTAGCGGGAGCAGATACGCAGTATTTT. Translated: CASRGHEKLAGADTQYF.

The J gene is TRBJ1-4, the V gene TRBV25-1; D gene ambiguous. The CDR3 has 15 amino acids. The ends were cut back, 5 bases at V and 4 bases at J, with 14 bases in the middle. Germline CDR1 MGHDK, CDR2 SYGVNS. This CDR3 reads CASSLKAAGNEKLFF. As DNA, the CDR3 is TGTGCCAGCAGTTTGAAGGCGGCCGGTAATGAAAAACTGTTTTTT.

This chain joins TRBV19 and TRBJ1-5, with a weak D call TRBD1 (6 bases). V was clipped by 10 bases and J by 0 bases, with 19 bases between them. This CDR3 is built from 16 residues. Germline V lookup: CDR1 LNHDA, CDR2 SQIVND (reference sequence). CDR3 in DNA: TGTGCCACTAAGGGGGGGGTAATTGGTAGCAATCAGCCCCAGCATTTT. Its translation is CATKGGVIGSNQPQHF.

The CDR3 is CASSPIAGGYEQYF. The CDR3, as DNA: TGTGCCAGCAGCCCGATAGCGGGAGGATACGAGCAGTACTTC. The chain employs TRBV7-2 and TRBJ2-7; TRBD2 matches 10 bases. The CDR3 runs 14 residues. The V gene end was trimmed by 5 bases and the J gene end by 4 bases; junction bases not matched to a gene: 5. From germline, CDR1 is SGHTA and CDR2 FQGNSA.

The chain combines TRBV29-1 with TRBJ2-6; D uncertain. The V end lost 6 bases, the J end lost 0 bases, and 9 bases lay between the germline ends. Germline CDR1 SQVTM, CDR2 ANQGSEA. This CDR3 is built from 14 residues. The CDR3 reads CSVLDDSGANVLTF. The CDR3 DNA sequence: TGCAGCGTCCTAGACGACTCTGGGGCCAACGTCCTGACTTTC.

This sequence joins TRBV27 and TRBJ2-3; 8 bases map to TRBD2. Per the germline V gene, CDR1 is MNHEY and CDR2 is SMNVEV (reference sequence). This CDR3 contains 14 residues. Trimming cost V 3 bases and J 8 bases; bases outside gene matches: 7. CDR3 sequence (DNA): TGTGCCAGCAGTTTCCGGGAGGGAGGGGGTACGCAGTATTTT. Translating it yields CASSFREGGGTQYF.

The rearrangement uses TRBV25-1 and TRBJ1-4; tentatively, D is TRBD1 (6 bases). Germline lookup yields CDR1 MGHDK and CDR2 SYGVNS. The CDR3 has 13 residues. Trimming stripped 4 bases from V and 10 bases from J, with 13 bases between. CDR3 residues: CASSGQGRGKLFF. The CDR3, as DNA: TGTGCCAGCAGTGGCCAGGGGAGGGGAAAACTGTTTTTT.

Concerning this clone itself: The junction does not match germline at one end; this may be a read error. This sequence joins TRBV6-2 or TRBV6-3 and TRBJ2-1; 11 bases align to TRBD1. CDR1 is MNHEY, CDR2 SVGEGT, per germline. This CDR3 spans 16 amino acids. CDR3 region: CASSATTPLDRGLLLF. DNA for the CDR3: TGTGCCAGCAGTGCTACCACCCCCTTGGACAGGGGGCTTCTGCTCTTC.

The V gene is TRBV4-2, the J gene TRBJ1-6, with D unresolved. The CDR3 is made up of 16 amino acids. V lost 1 base and J lost 2, with 9 bases in between. Per germline, CDR1 LGHNA and CDR2 YNFKEQ. The DNA for the CDR3 is TGTGCCAGCAGCCAAGCACTAGGCGCCTATAATTCACCCCTCCACTTT. Its protein product is CASSQALGAYNSPLHF.

The rearrangement joins TRBV6-5 to TRBJ1-4; 10 bases match TRBD1. Per the germline V gene, CDR1 is MNHEY and CDR2 is SVGAGI. The CDR3 runs to 16 residues. V lost 0 bases to trimming and J lost 7 bases; unmatched junction nucleotides: 5. CDR3: CASSYSTGGAAEKLFF. The CDR3 DNA reads as TGTGCCAGCAGTTACTCGACAGGGGGCGCGGCTGAAAAACTGTTTTTT.

This clone has just a few counts. The chain has TRBV6-6 and TRBJ1-5, with D unresolved. Trimming cost V 0 bases and J 5 bases, with 8 bases left between them. This CDR3 has 14 amino acids. CDR1 is MNHNY, CDR2 SVGAGI, per germline (reference sequence). CDR3 coding DNA: TGTGCCAGCAGTTACTCGGGAGGATATCAGCCCCAGCATTTT. This encodes CASSYSGGYQPQHF.

The chain recombines TRBV7-2 with TRBJ2-1, with a tentative D call TRBD2 (7 bases). This CDR3 has 14 amino acids. Germline V gene data show CDR1 as SGHTA and CDR2 as FQGNSA. The V end lost 5 bases, the J end lost 7 bases, and 15 bases lay between the germline ends. This chain's CDR3 is CASSPGGGLNEQFF. The CDR3 DNA sequence: TGTGCCAGCAGCCCCGGCGGGGGCTTAAATGAGCAGTTCTTC.

J is TRBJ1-1 and V is TRBV9, with TRBD1 matching over 10 bases. J was trimmed by 8 bases and V by 7 bases; bases with no gene match: 11. CDR3 size: 14 residues. Germline CDR1 is SGDLS and CDR2 is YYNGEE. The CDR3: CASGPSGTGAEAFF. CDR3 in DNA: TGTGCCAGCGGACCCTCCGGGACAGGGGCCGAAGCTTTCTTT.

Worth noting for this clone: This CDR3 is also generated by other DNA sequences in the sample. The J gene is TRBJ1-6, the V gene TRBV5-1; TRBD1 agrees at 9 bases. V was pared by 5 bases and J by 7 bases, with 4 bases of the junction left unmatched. The CDR3 consists of 14 residues. Germline loops: CDR1 SGHRS, CDR2 YFSETQ. CDR3 in amino acids: CASRGQGGNSPLHF. DNA for the CDR3: TGCGCCAGCAGGGGACAGGGAGGGAATTCACCCCTCCACTTT.

V is TRBV6-1 and J is TRBJ1-3; no firm D call. The length of the CDR3 is 15 residues. Trimming removed 3 bases at V and 0 bases at J, with 9 bases between. From germline, CDR1 is MNHNS and CDR2 SASEGT. DNA for the CDR3: TGTGCCAGCAGTGACGTTCTTCTCTCTGGAAACACCATATATTTT. The encoded protein is CASSDVLLSGNTIYF.

The chain joins TRBV7-2 to TRBJ1-3, with D tentatively TRBD1 (6 bases). CDR3 length: 14 residues. V lost 4 bases, J lost 5 bases, and 12 bases lay in between. Germline V gene sequence: CDR1 SGHTA, CDR2 FQGNSA. The CDR3 nucleotides are TGTGCCAGCAGCTCTCCCGGACAGCGAAACACCATATATTTT. This translates into CASSSPGQRNTIYF.

This rearrangement joins TRBV6-5 to TRBJ1-1; TRBD1 might be the D (6 bases). V was shortened by 4 bases and J by 1 base, with 10 bases between the two germline ends. This CDR3 has 14 amino acids. Germline lookup yields CDR1 MNHEY and CDR2 SVGAGI. CDR3 region: CASSWGGRNTEAFF. The CDR3 nucleotides read TGTGCCAGCAGTTGGGGGGGCAGGAACACTGAAGCTTTCTTT.

This clone was counted once. The chain combines TRBV11-2 with TRBJ1-2, with 9 positions matching TRBD1. The CDR3 consists of 15 residues. Trimming cost V 5 bases and J 2 bases; bases outside gene matches: 6. The germline CDR1 and CDR2 sequences are SGHAT and FQNNGV. As DNA, the CDR3 is TGTGCCAGCAGCCACCGACAGGGGGAAAACTATGGCTACACCTTC. It specifies CASSHRQGENYGYTF.

This sequence joins TRBV6-2 or TRBV6-3 and TRBJ2-5, with TRBD1 matching over 10 bases. Germline V gene sequence: CDR1 MNHEY, CDR2 SVGEGT. Trimming at V came to 6 bases and at J to 7 bases, leaving 14 bases not matched to a gene. The CDR3 is 16 amino acids. The CDR3 region is CASSQLGTGEEGTQYF. In DNA form, the CDR3 reads TGTGCCAGCAGCCAACTCGGGACAGGGGAGGAAGGGACCCAGTACTTC.

The chain combines TRBV7-9 with TRBJ1-2; a weak D match, TRBD1 (6 bases). Germline CDR1 SEHNR, CDR2 FQNEAQ (reference sequence). The CDR3 extends over 16 amino acids. V was cut by 6 bases and J by 4 bases, with 21 bases left in between. The CDR3 reads CASRPGGGGDGYGYTF. CDR3 DNA: TGTGCCAGCAGGCCCGGAGGGGGGGGCGACGGCTATGGCTACACCTTC.

This clone appeared once. The rearrangement joins TRBV2 to TRBJ1-4; a possible D gene is TRBD1 (6 bases). V dropped 6 bases and J dropped 7 bases, with 18 bases sitting between them. The CDR3 is made up of 15 amino acids. Germline V gives CDR1 SNHLY, CDR2 FYNNEI. CDR3 residues: CASRREGGLGEKLFF. The CDR3 DNA is TGTGCCAGCAGGAGGGAGGGGGGGCTCGGTGAAAAACTGTTTTTT.

In its sample, this clone was seen once. The chain uses TRBV27 and TRBJ2-7; the match to TRBD1 covers 10 bases. Germline V gene lookup returns CDR1 MNHEY and CDR2 SMNVEV (reference sequence). The CDR3 contains 14 residues. Trimming at V came to 6 bases and at J to 7 bases, leaving 9 bases not matched to a gene. In nucleotides, the CDR3 is TGTGCCAGCAGGACAGGGGGCGCCCGTTGGGAGCAGTACTTC. This gives the protein CASRTGGARWEQYF.

J is TRBJ1-5 and V is TRBV5-8; no clear D gene. The CDR3 covers 17 residues. Per germline, CDR1 SGHTS and CDR2 YDEGEE. Trimming stripped 0 bases from V and 7 bases from J, with 20 bases between. CDR3 amino acids: CASSLAGGPSVYQPQHF. Written as DNA, the CDR3 is TGTGCCAGCAGCTTGGCAGGAGGTCCGTCCGTTTACCAGCCCCAGCATTTT. Based on the CDR3 plus reference TRBV5-8 and TRBJ1-5, the full variable domain is EAGVTQSPTHLIKTRGQQATLRCSPISGHTSVYWYQQALGLGLQFLLWYDEGEERNRGNFPPRFSGRQFPNYSSELNVNALELEDSALYLCASSLAGGPSVYQPQHFGDGTRLSIL.

V gene TRBV5-4 combines with J gene TRBJ2-1; 8 bases are a match to TRBD2. This CDR3 contains 16 residues. Germline lookup yields CDR1 SGHNT and CDR2 YYREEE (reference sequence). The junction had 6 bases not matched to a gene; V was cut back by 4 bases and J by 0 bases. The CDR3: CASSPTSGSSYNEQFF. The CDR3 nucleotides read TGTGCCAGCAGCCCGACCAGCGGGAGCTCCTACAATGAGCAGTTCTTC.